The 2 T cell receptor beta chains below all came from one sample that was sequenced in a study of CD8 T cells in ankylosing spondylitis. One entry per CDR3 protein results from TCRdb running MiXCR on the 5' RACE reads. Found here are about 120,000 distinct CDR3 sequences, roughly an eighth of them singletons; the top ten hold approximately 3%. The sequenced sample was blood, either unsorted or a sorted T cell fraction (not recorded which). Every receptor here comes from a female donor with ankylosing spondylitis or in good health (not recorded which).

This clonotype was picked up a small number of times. The CDR3 reads CASSQGPNNEQFF. The DNA for the CDR3 is TGTGCCAGCAGCCAAGGTCCTAACAATGAGCAGTTCTTC. J is TRBJ2-1 and V is TRBV3-1; D uncertain. Germline assignment: CDR1 LGHDT and CDR2 YNNKEL (reference sequence). The V and J ends lost 1 base and 5 bases respectively, with 6 bases between them. The CDR3 is 13 residues long.

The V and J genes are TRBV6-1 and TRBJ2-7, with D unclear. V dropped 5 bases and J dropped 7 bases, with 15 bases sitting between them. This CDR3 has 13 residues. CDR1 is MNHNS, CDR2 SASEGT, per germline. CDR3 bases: TGTGCCAGCAGTCTTGAGGAAACTCGAGAGCAGTACTTC. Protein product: CASSLEETREQYF.